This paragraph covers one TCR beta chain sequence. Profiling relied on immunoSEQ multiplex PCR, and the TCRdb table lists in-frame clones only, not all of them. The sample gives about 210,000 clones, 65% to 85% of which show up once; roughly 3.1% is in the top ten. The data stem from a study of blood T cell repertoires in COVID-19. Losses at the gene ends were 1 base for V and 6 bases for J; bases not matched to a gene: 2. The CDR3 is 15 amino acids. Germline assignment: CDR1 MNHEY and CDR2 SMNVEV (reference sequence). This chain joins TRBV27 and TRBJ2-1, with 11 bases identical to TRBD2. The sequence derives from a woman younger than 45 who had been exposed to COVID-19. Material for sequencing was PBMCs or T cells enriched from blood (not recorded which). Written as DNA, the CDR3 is TGTGCCAGCAGTTTATTAGCGGGGGGGCCCAATGAGCAGTTCTTC. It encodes CASSLLAGGPNEQFF.